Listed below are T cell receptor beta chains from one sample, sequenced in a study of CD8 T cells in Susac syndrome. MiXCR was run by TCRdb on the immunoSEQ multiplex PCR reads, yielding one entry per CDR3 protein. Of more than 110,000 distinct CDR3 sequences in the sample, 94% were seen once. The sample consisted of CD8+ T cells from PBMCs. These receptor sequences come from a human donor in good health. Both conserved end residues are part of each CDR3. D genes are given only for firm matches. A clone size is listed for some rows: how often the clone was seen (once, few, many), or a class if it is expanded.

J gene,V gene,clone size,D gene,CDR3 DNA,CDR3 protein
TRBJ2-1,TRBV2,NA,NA,TGTGCCAGCAGTGAATCTTGGTTGCAGTTCTTC,CASSESWLQFF
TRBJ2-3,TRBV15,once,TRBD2,TGTGCCACCAGCAGACAGCGGGGGTCTAGAGATACGCAGTATTTT,CATSRQRGSRDTQYF
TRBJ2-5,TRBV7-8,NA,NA,TGTGCCAGCAGCTTACAGCGAGAGACCCAGTACTTC,CASSLQRETQYF
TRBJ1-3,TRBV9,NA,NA,TGTGCCAGCAGCGAGGGGGAGGTCTCTGGAAACACCATATATTTT,CASSEGEVSGNTIYF
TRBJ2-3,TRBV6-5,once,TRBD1,TGTGCCAGCAGTTACTCAGGGACAGGGTTATCAGATACGCAGTATTTT,CASSYSGTGLSDTQYF
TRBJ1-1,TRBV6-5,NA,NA,TGTGCCAGCAGTCCGGGACGGGAAGCTTTCTTT,CASSPGREAFF
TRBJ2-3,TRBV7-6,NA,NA,TGTGCCAGCAGCTTAACGCCTAGCGGCACAGATACGCAGTATTTT,CASSLTPSGTDTQYF
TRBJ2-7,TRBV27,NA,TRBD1,TGTGCCAGCGGTTTGGTGGGACAGGGGATAAGTCGGAGAGACTACTACGAGCAGTACTTC,CASGLVGQGISRRDYYEQYF
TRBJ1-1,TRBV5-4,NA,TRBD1,TGTGCCAGCAGCTCGGACAGGGTTCTAGTGAACACTGAAGCTTTCTTT,CASSSDRVLVNTEAFF
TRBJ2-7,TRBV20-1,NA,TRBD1,TGCAGTGCTAGGGGGGCTAGGGGGCTCTACGAGCAGTACTTC,CSARGARGLYEQYF
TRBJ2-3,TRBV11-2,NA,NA,TGTGCCAGCAGCTTAGAAGCCGGAGGGGCAGATACGCAGTATTTT,CASSLEAGGADTQYF
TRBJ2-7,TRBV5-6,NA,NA,TGTGCCAGCAGCTTAGGCAGCAGCAACGAGCAGTACTTC,CASSLGSSNEQYF
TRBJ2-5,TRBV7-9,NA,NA,TGTGCCAGCAGCGCTGGGGCGGGCGAGACCCAGTACTTC,CASSAGAGETQYF
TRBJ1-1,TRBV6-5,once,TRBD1,TGTGCCAGCAGGCGCCCGTGGGACAGGGTCACTGAAGCTTTCTTT,CASRRPWDRVTEAFF
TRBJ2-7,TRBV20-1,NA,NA,TGCAGTGCTAGTTGGCAGACCTACGAGCAGTACTTC,CSASWQTYEQYF
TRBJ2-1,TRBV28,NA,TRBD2,TGTGCCAGCACCCGACGGGGGGAATTAATCAATGAGCAGTTCTTC,CASTRRGELINEQFF
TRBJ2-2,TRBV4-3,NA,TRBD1,TGCGCCAGCAGCCAGTACCTACAGGGGTCGGGCACCGGGGAGCTGTTTTTT,CASSQYLQGSGTGELFF
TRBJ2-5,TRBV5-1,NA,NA,TGCGCCAGCAGCTCTGGACTATCGGAGACCCAGTACTTC,CASSSGLSETQYF
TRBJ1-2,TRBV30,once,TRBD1,TGTGCCTGGAGTCCGGGACAGGGGCTTCTCGGCTACACCTTC,CAWSPGQGLLGYTF
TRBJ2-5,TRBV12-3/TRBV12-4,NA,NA,TGTGCCAGCAGCCCATCCCGACGGGGACAAGAGACCCAGTACTTC,CASSPSRRGQETQYF
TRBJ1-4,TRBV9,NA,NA,TGTGCCAGCAGCGTAGAGGACAGTGCTAATGAAAAACTGTTTTTT,CASSVEDSANEKLFF
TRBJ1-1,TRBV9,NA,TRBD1,TGTGCCAGCAGTCCCGGGACAGGACCCGCGAGTTTT,CASSPGTGPASF
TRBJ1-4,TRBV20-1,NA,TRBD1,TGCAGTGCTAACTGGGACAGGGGGGTTTGTGAAAAACTGTTTTTT,CSANWDRGVCEKLFF
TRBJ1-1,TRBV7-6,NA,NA,TGTGCCAGCAGCTTAGGAGCCCTCCACACTGAAGCTTTCTTT,CASSLGALHTEAFF
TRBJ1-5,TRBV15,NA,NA,TGTGCCACCAGCAGAGATACGTGGCAGCCCCAGCATTTT,CATSRDTWQPQHF
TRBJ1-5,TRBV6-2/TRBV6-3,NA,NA,TGTGCCAGCAGTTACGTCGGCAGCAATCAGCCCCAGCATTTT,CASSYVGSNQPQHF
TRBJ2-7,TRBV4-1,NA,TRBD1,TGCGCCAGCAGCCAGGCGGGACAGGGAGATGTTTCCTACGAGCAGTACTTC,CASSQAGQGDVSYEQYF
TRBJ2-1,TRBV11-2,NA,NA,TGTGCCAGCAGCTTAGTGGTCCGGGGGCGCGGGTACAATGAGCAGTTCTTC,CASSLVVRGRGYNEQFF
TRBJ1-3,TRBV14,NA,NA,TGTGCCAGCAGCCAGGGGACTGGAAACACCATATATTTT,CASSQGTGNTIYF
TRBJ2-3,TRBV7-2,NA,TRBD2,TGTGCCAGCAGCTTACCCGGACTAGGGGATACGCAGTATTTT,CASSLPGLGDTQYF
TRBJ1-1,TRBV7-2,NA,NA,TGTGCCAGCACCGTTGGGGGGGTCAAAGCTTTCTTT,CASTVGGVKAFF
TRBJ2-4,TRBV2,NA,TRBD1,TGTGCCAGCAGTACAGGGGCAGCCAAAAACATTCAGTACTTC,CASSTGAAKNIQYF
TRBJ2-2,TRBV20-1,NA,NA,TGCAGTGCTAGACCGGGGAACACCGGGGAGCTGTTTTTT,CSARPGNTGELFF
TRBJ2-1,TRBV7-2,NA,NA,TGTGCCAGCAGCCCAACGACTAAGCGGAGTTCCTACAATGAGCAGTTCTTC,CASSPTTKRSSYNEQFF
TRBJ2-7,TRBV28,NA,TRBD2,TGTGCCAGCAGTTTTCGGCCTAGCGGGAGCTACGAGCAGTACTTC,CASSFRPSGSYEQYF
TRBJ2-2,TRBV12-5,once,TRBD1,TGTGCTAGTGGTTGGGGACAGGGGGCCGGGGAGCTGTTTTTT,CASGWGQGAGELFF
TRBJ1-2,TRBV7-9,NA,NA,TGTGCCAGCAGCCCAAAGGCTTTCGGCTACACCTTC,CASSPKAFGYTF
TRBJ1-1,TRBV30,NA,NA,TGTGCCTGGAGTGTACTAAGGGACTTTGGGAACACTGAAGCTTTCTTT,CAWSVLRDFGNTEAFF
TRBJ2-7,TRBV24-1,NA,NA,TGTGCCACCAGTGATCATTCTAAGGAGGCCTACGAGCAGTACTTC,CATSDHSKEAYEQYF
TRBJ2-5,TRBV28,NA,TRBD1,TGTGCCAGCAGTCCCCCTTGGACAGGCCCGGAGGACCAGTACTTC,CASSPPWTGPEDQYF
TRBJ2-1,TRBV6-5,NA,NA,TGTGCCAGCACTTTAACTAACCGCGATGAGCAGTTCTTC,CASTLTNRDEQFF
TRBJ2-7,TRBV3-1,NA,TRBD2,TGTGCCAGCAGCCAGCCGGGACTAGCGGGAGGATACGAGCAGTACTTC,CASSQPGLAGGYEQYF
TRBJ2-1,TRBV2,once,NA,TGTGCCAGCTATACTCACTCGAACCAGCAGTTCTTC,CASYTHSNQQFF
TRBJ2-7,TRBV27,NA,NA,TGTGCCAGCAGACAAGGGACGGAGCAGTACTTC,CASRQGTEQYF
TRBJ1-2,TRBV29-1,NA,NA,TGCAGCGTCACAGGGTCGACTAACTATGGCTACACCTTC,CSVTGSTNYGYTF
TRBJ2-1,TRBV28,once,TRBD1,TGTGCCAGCCAAGCCCAGGGGGCGGCCAGGGGGTACAATGAGCAGTTCTTC,CASQAQGAARGYNEQFF
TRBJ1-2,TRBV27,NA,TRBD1,TGTGCCAGCAGTTTAGGGACAGGGATTGGCTACACCTTC,CASSLGTGIGYTF
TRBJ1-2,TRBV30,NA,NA,TGTGCCTGTCAGGGAGCCTCTAACTATGGCTACACCTTC,CACQGASNYGYTF
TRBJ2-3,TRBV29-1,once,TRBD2,TGCAGCGTTAGCCTTAGCGGGAGGGGATTGGATACGCAGTATTTT,CSVSLSGRGLDTQYF
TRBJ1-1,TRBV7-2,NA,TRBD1,TGTGCCAGCAGCTCGACAGGGGTTCACACTAAAGCTTTCTTT,CASSSTGVHTKAFF
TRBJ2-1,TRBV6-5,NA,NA,TGTGCCAGCAGTACCTCAACCTCCAATGAGCAGTTCTTC,CASSTSTSNEQFF
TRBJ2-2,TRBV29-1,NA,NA,TGCAGCGTTGTATTCGGCGGGACGAACACCGGGGAGCTGTTTTTT,CSVVFGGTNTGELFF
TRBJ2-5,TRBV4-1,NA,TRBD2,TGCGCCAGCAGCGGGACTAGTCTAGAGACCCAGTACTTC,CASSGTSLETQYF
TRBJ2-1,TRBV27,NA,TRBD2,TGTGCCAGCAGTTTATCGATCCTCCAGCGGGACTACAATGAGCAGTTCTTC,CASSLSILQRDYNEQFF
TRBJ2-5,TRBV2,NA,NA,TGTGCCAGCAGTGATGGGAGCCCAGAGACCCAGTACTTC,CASSDGSPETQYF